This TCR beta chain emerged from a study of read filtering for tumor transcriptome and immune sequencing. Molecular barcoded adaptors covering alpha/delta and beta/gamma chains were used on about 390 ng RNA. MiXCR was run by TCRdb on the reads, yielding one entry per CDR3 protein. The top ten hold about 15% of the sample, which has approximately 90,000 distinct CDR3 sequences, 9% to 15% seen once. In this sample, this clonotype turned up many times. The sample was a population of CD138-negative cells sorted from bone marrow. This TCR was recovered from a donor over 35 with multiple myeloma.

The CDR3 nucleotides are TGCGCCAGCAGCTCCCAGGGACCGAGCTCCTACAATGAGCAGTTCTTC. This sequence encodes CASSSQGPSSYNEQFF. This chain joins TRBV5-1 and TRBJ2-1; D may match TRBD1 or TRBD2 (5 bases each). Germline assignment: CDR1 SGHRS and CDR2 YFSETQ. Trimming pared 3 bases from V and 0 bases from J, leaving 13 bases between. The CDR3 is 16 residues long.